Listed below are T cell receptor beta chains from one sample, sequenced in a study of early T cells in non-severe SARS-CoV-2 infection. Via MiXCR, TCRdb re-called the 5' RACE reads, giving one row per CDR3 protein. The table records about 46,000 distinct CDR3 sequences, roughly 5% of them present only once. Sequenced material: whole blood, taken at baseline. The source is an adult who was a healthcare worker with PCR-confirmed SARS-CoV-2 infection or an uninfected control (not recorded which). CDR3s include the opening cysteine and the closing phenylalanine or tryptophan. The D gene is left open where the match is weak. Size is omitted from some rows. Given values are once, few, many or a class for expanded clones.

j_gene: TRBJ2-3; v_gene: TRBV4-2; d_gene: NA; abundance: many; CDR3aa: CASSLGLSTDTQYF; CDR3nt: TGTGCCAGCAGCCTAGGACTTAGCACAGATACGCAGTATTTT
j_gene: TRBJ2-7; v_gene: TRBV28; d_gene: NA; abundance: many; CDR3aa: CASSLFTGGSEQYF; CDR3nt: TGTGCCAGCAGTTTATTTACAGGAGGGAGCGAGCAGTACTTC
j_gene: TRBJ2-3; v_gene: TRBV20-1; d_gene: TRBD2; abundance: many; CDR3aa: CSATDSGGLTDTQYF; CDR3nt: TGCAGTGCGACGGATAGCGGGGGCCTCACAGATACGCAGTATTTT
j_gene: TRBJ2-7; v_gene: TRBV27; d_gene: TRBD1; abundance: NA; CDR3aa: CASSSPLGQGTEQYF; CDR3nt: TGTGCCAGCAGTTCCCCCCTGGGACAGGGCACCGAGCAGTACTTC
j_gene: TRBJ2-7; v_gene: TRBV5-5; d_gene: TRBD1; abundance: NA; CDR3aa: CASSLEKGASYEQYF; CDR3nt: TGTGCCAGCAGCTTGGAAAAGGGGGCATCCTACGAGCAGTACTTC
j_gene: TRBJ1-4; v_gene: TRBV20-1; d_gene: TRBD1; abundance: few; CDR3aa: CSVAPGTGVEKLFF; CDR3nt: TGCAGTGTCGCACCCGGGACAGGGGTGGAAAAACTGTTTTTT
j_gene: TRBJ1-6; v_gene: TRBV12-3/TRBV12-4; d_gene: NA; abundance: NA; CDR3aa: CASSRGWNSPLHF; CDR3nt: TGTGCCAGCTCTCGGGGGTGGAATTCACCCCTCCACTTT
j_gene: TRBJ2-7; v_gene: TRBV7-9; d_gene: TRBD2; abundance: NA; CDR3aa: CASSRSGSAFYEQYF; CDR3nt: TGTGCCAGCAGCCGTAGCGGGAGTGCATTCTACGAGCAGTACTTC
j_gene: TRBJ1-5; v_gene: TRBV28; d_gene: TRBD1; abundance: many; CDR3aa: CASRDDRGSNQPQHF; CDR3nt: TGTGCCAGCAGGGACGACAGGGGGAGCAATCAGCCCCAGCATTTT
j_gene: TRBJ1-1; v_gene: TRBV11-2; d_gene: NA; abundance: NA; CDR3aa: CASRENTEAFF; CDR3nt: TGTGCCAGCAGAGAGAACACTGAAGCTTTCTTT
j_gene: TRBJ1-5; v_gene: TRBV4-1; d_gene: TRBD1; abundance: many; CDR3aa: CASSQGPRQGTNQPQHF; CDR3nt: TGCGCCAGCAGCCAAGGGCCCCGACAGGGCACCAATCAGCCCCAGCATTTT
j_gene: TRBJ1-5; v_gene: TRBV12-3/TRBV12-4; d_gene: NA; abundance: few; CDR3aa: CASSLRGGPQHF; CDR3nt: TGTGCCAGCAGTTTACGGGGGGGGCCCCAGCATTTT
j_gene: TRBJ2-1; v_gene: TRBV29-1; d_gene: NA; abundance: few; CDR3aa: CSARGDEQFF; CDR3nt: TGCAGCGCTAGAGGGGATGAGCAGTTCTTC
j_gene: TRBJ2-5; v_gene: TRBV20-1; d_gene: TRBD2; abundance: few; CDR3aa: CSANSGLAIQETQYF; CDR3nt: TGCAGTGCTAACTCGGGACTAGCGATCCAAGAGACCCAGTACTTC
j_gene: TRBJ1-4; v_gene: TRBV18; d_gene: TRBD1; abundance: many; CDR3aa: CASSPGQGEKLFF; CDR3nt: TGTGCCAGCTCCCCGGGACAGGGGGAAAAACTGTTTTTT
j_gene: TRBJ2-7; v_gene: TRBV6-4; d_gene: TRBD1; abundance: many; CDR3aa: CASSDSDRGEQYF; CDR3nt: TGTGCCAGCAGTGACTCGGACAGGGGGGAGCAGTACTTC
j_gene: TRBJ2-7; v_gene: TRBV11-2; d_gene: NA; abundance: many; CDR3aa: CASSLTENYKSEQYF; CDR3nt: TGTGCCAGCAGCCTAACTGAGAATTATAAGTCCGAGCAGTACTTC
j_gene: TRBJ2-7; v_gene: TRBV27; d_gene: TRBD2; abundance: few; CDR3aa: CASSQLAGGPPYYEQYF; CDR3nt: TGTGCCAGCAGCCAGCTAGCGGGAGGGCCCCCCTACTACGAGCAGTACTTC
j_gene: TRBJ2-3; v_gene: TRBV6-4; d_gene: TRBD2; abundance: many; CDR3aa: CASSDSSSGRPTDTQYF; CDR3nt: TGTGCCAGCAGTGACTCGTCTAGCGGGAGGCCTACAGATACGCAGTATTTT
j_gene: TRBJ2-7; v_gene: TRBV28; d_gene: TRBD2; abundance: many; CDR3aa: CASSRTGTSGRGKEQYF; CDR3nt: TGTGCCAGCAGCCGAACCGGGACTAGCGGGAGAGGGAAAGAGCAGTACTTC
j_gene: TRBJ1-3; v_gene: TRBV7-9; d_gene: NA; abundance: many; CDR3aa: CASSFGGSRNTIYF; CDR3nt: TGTGCCAGCAGCTTTGGGGGTTCGAGAAACACCATATATTTT
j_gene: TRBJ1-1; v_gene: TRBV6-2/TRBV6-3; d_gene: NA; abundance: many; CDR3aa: CASRPQQGWTEAFF; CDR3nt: TGTGCCAGCAGACCCCAACAGGGATGGACTGAAGCTTTCTTT
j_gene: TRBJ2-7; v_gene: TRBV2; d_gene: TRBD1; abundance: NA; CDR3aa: CASSDGQVHEQYF; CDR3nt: TGTGCCAGCAGTGACGGACAGGTCCACGAGCAGTACTTC
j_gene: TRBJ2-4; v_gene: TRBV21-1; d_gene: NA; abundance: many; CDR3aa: CASSKDPTGAKNIQYF; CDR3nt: TGTGCCAGCAGCAAAGACCCGACAGGGGCCAAAAACATTCAGTACTTC
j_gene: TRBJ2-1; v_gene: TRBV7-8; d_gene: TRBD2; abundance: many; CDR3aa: CASSLSRLAGDRSDNEQFF; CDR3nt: TGTGCCAGCAGCTTATCGAGACTAGCGGGAGATCGGTCTGACAATGAGCAGTTCTTC
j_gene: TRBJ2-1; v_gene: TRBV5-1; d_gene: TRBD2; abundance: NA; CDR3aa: CASSLDLAGDYNEQFF; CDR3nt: TGCGCCAGCAGCTTGGATCTAGCGGGAGACTACAATGAGCAGTTCTTC
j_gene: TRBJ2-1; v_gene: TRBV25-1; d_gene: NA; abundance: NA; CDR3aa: CASSEHSGLPPWEQFF; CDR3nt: TGTGCCAGCAGTGAACACTCCGGTCTGCCCCCATGGGAGCAGTTCTTC
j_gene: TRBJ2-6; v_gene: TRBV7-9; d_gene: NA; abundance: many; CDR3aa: CASSLTVPGANVLTF; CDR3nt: TGTGCCAGCAGCTTAACGGTCCCTGGGGCCAACGTCCTGACTTTC
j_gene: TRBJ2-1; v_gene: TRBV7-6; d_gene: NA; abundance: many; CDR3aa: CASSFGSRGTYNEQFF; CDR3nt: TGTGCCAGCAGCTTCGGTTCCCGCGGGACTTACAATGAGCAGTTCTTC
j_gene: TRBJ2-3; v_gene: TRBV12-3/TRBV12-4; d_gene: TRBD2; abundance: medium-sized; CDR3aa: CASSDSGTSKPDTQYF; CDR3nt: TGTGCCAGCAGTGATTCCGGGACTAGCAAGCCAGATACGCAGTATTTT
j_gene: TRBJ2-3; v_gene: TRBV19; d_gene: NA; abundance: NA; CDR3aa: CASSLRQGLGTDTQYF; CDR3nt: TGTGCCAGTAGTTTGCGACAGGGACTTGGCACAGATACGCAGTATTTT
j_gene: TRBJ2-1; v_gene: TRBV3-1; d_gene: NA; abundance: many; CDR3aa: CASSSGSLATDWNEQFF; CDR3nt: TGTGCCAGCAGCTCAGGGAGTCTAGCCACCGACTGGAATGAGCAGTTCTTC
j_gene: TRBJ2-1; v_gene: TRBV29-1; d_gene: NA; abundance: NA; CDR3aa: CSVVDASSYNEQFF; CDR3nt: TGCAGCGTTGTTGACGCCAGCTCCTACAATGAGCAGTTCTTC
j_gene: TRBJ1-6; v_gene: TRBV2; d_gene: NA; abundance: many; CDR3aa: CASSEVANSPLHF; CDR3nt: TGTGCCAGCAGTGAAGTGGCGAATTCACCCCTCCACTTT
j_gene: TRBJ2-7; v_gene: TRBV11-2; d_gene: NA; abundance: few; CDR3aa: CASSSTGTNHYEQYF; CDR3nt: TGTGCCAGCAGCTCAACCGGGACCAATCACTACGAGCAGTACTTC
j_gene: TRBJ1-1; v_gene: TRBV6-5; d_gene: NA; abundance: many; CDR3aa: CASSYSSGRAVNTEAFF; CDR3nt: TGTGCCAGCAGTTACTCGAGCGGCCGGGCGGTGAACACTGAAGCTTTCTTT
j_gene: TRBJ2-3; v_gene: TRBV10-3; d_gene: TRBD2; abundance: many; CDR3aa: CAISGGGRALGQYF; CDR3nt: TGTGCCATCAGTGGTGGCGGGAGGGCCTTGGGGCAGTATTTT
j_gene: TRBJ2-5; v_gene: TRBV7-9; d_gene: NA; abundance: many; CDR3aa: CASTPSGETQYF; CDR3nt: TGTGCCAGCACGCCTTCTGGTGAGACCCAGTACTTC
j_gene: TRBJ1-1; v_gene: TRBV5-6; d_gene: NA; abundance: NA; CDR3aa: CASSWEINTEAFF; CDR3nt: TGTGCCAGCAGCTGGGAGATAAACACTGAAGCTTTCTTT
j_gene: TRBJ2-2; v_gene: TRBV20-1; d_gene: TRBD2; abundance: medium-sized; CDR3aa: CSAGAGVSGELFF; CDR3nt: TGCAGTGCTGGGGCGGGAGTGTCTGGGGAGCTGTTTTTT
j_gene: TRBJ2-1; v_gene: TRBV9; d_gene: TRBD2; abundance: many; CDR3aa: CASSVDASGYESSYNEQFF; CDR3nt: TGTGCCAGCAGCGTAGACGCTAGCGGTTATGAGAGCTCCTACAATGAGCAGTTCTTC
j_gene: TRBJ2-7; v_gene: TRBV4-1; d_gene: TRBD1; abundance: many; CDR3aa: CASSQTGRAGEQYF; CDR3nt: TGCGCCAGCAGCCAGACAGGGCGCGCGGGCGAGCAGTACTTC
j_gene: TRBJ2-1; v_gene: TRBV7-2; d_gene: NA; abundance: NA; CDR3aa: CASSPGTPDYNEQFF; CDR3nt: TGTGCCAGCAGCCCCGGGACACCAGACTACAATGAGCAGTTCTTC
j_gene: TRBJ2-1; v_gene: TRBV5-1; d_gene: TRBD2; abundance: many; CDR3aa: CASSTRLAGAAGGEQFF; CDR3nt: TGCGCCAGCAGCACCCGCCTAGCGGGAGCCGCGGGTGGTGAGCAGTTCTTC
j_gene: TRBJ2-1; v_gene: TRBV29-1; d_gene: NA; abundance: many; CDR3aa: CSVESRQRVYNEQFF; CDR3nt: TGCAGCGTTGAATCTCGACAGCGGGTCTACAATGAGCAGTTCTTC
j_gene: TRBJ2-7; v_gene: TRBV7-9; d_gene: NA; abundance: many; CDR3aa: CASSVSYEQYF; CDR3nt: TGTGCCAGCAGCGTAAGCTACGAGCAGTACTTC
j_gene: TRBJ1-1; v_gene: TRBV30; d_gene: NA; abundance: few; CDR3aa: CAWTYGAHTEAFF; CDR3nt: TGTGCCTGGACATATGGGGCCCACACTGAAGCTTTCTTT
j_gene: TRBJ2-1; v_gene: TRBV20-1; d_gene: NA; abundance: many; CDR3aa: CSARDPVEGEQFF; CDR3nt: TGCAGTGCTAGAGATCCCGTGGAGGGTGAGCAGTTCTTC
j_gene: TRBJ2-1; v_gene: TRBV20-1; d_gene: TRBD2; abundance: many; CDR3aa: CSAREMTSGRVYNEQFF; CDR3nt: TGCAGTGCTAGAGAGATGACTAGCGGGAGGGTTTACAATGAGCAGTTCTTC